Detailed here is one T cell receptor (beta chain). This specimen comes from a study of Ad26.COV2.S vaccination and SARS-CoV-2 variants. Treatment specified: over 15 received Ad26.COV2.S at low or high dose, single or two shots; a few received placebo; per-sample allocation not given. The study sampled participants on day 63 after the first vaccine or placebo injection. Per the germline V gene, CDR1 is SQVTM and CDR2 is ANQGSEA. The J segment lost 7 bases and the V segment lost 4 bases, leaving 7 bases of the junction unmatched. The CDR3 has 13 amino acids. The protocol was immunoSEQ multiplex PCR, while the TCRdb copy is restricted to in-frame clones and leaves out a portion. This sample carries some 320,000 clones, 85% to 90% of them seen once, and the ten largest clones take 1.9%.

This clonotype was obtained from a person aged 18-65 years who received the Ad26.COV2.S COVID-19 vaccine or a placebo. This chain links TRBV29-1 with TRBJ1-2, with 9 nucleotides matching TRBD1. The source was peripheral blood, collected in a trial of Ad26.COV2.S vaccine versus placebo. The CDR3 protein is CSVAQTGGVGYTF. In DNA, the CDR3 is TGCAGCGTTGCCCAGACAGGGGGGGTTGGCTACACCTTC.